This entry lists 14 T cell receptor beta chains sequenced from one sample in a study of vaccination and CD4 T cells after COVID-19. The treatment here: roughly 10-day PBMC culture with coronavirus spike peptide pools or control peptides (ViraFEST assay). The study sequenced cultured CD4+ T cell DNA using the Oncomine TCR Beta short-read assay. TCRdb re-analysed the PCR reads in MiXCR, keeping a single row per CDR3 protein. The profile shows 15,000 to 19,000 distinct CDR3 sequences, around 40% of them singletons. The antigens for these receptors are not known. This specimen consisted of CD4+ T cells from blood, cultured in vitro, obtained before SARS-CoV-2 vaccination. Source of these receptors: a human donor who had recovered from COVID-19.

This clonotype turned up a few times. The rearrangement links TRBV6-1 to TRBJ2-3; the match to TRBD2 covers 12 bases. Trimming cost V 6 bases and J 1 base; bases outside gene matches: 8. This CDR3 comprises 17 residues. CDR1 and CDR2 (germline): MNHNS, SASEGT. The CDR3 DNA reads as TGTGCCAGCAGCGACGGGACTAGCGGGCTCGGCACAGATACGCAGTATTTT. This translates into CASSDGTSGLGTDTQYF.

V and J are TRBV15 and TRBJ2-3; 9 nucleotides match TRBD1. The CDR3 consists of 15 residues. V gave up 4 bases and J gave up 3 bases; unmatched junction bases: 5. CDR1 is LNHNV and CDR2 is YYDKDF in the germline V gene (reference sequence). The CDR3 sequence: CATSIDRGVTDTQYF. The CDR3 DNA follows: TGTGCCACCAGCATCGACAGGGGGGTTACAGATACGCAGTATTTT.

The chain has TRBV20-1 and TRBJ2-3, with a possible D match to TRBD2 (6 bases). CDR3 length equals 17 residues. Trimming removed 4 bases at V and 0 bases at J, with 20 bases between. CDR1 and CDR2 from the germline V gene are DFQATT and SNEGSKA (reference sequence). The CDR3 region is CSANGSPGRSSTDTQYF. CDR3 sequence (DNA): TGCAGTGCTAACGGCAGCCCGGGGAGGAGTAGCACAGATACGCAGTATTTT.

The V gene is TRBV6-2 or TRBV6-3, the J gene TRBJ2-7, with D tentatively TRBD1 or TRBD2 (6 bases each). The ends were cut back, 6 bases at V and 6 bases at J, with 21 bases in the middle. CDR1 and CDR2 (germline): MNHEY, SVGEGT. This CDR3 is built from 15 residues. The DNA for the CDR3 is TGTGCCAGCAGAGAGCCGGGACTTTGGGGGCCCGAGCAGTACTTC. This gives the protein CASREPGLWGPEQYF.

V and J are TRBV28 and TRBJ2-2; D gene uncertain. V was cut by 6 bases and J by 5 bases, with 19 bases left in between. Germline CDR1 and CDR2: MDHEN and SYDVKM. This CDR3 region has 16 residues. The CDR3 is CASSSTGQATTGELFF. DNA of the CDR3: TGTGCCAGCAGCTCCACTGGGCAGGCAACTACCGGGGAGCTGTTTTTT.

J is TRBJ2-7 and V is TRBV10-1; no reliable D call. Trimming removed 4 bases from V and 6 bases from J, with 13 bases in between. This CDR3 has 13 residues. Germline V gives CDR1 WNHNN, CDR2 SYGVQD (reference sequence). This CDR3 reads CASSGSPLGEQYF. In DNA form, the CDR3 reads TGCGCCAGCAGTGGATCACCTCTTGGCGAGCAGTACTTC.

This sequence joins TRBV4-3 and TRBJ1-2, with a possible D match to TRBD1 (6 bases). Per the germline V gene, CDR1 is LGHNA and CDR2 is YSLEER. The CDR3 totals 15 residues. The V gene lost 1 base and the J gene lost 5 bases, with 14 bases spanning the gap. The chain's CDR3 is CASSQGGARGYGYTF. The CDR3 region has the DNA TGCGCCAGCAGCCAAGGGGGGGCCCGGGGGTATGGCTACACCTTC.

CDR3 in DNA: TGCAGTGCTAGCACGGCTAGCGGGTATGAGCAGTACTTC. Translating it yields CSASTASGYEQYF. V gene TRBV20-1 combines with J gene TRBJ2-7, with 8 nucleotides matching TRBD2. Germline V CDR1 and CDR2: DFQATT, SNEGSKA (reference sequence). After removal of 3 bases from V and 7 bases from J, the junction contained 8 bases not matched to a gene. The CDR3 length is 13 residues.

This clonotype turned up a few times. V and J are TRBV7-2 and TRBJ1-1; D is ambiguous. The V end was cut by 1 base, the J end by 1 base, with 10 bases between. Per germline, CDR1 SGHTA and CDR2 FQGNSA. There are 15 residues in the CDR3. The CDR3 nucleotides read TGTGCCAGCAGCTTAGATCTTCGGAGGAACACTGAAGCTTTCTTT. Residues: CASSLDLRRNTEAFF.

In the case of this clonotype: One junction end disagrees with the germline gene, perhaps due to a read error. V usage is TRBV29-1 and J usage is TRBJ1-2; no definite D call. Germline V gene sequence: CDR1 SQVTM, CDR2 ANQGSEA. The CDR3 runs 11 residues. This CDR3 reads CSVDSGYDYTF. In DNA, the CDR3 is TGCAGCGTTGACTCCGGGTATGACTACACCTTC.

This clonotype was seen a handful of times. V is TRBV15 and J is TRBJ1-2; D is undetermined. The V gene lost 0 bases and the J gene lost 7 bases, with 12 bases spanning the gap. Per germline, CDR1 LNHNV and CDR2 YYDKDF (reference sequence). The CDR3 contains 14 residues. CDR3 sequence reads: CATSRDLSGIGYTF. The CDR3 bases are TGTGCCACCAGCAGAGATCTAAGCGGGATTGGCTACACCTTC.

CDR3 DNA: TGTGCCAGCTCACCGAAGACAGGGTCGGTCTACGAGCAGTACTTC. Amino acid sequence: CASSPKTGSVYEQYF. The chain combines TRBV18 with TRBJ2-7, with 7 bases that match TRBD1. Germline V gene sequence: CDR1 KGHSH, CDR2 LQKENI. V lost 3 bases, J lost 3 bases, and 8 bases stayed unmatched. CDR3 size: 15 residues.

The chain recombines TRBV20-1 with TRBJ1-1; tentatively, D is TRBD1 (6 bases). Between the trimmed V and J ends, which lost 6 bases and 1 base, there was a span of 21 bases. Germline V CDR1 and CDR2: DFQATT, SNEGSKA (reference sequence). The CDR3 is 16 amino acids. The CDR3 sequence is CSATEFGGAANTEAFF. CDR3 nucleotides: TGCAGTGCCACCGAATTTGGGGGGGCAGCGAACACTGAAGCTTTCTTT.

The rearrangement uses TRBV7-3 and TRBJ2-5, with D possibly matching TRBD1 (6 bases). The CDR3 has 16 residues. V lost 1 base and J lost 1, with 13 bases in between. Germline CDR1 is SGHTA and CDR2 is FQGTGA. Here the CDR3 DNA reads TGTGCCAGCAGCTTAAGCGCCAGGGGAGCCCAAGAGACCCAGTACTTC. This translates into CASSLSARGAQETQYF.